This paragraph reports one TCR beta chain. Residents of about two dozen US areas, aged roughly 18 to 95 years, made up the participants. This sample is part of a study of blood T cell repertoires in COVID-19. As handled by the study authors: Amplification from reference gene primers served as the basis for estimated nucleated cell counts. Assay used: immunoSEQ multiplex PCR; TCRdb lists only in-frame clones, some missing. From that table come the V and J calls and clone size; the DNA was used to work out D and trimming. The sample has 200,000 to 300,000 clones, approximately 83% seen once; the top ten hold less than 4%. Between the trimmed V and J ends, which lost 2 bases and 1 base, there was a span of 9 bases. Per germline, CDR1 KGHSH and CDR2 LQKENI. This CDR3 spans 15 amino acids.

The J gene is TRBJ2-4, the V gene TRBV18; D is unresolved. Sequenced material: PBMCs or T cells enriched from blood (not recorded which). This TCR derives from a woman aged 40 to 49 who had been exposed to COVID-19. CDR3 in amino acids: CASSPSPGAKNIQYF. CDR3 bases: TGTGCCAGCTCACCATCGCCAGGCGCCAAAAACATTCAGTACTTC.